The source of this T cell receptor beta chain is a study of blood T cells in healthy people across ages. With 1 base removed from V and 3 bases from J, the gap between germline ends came to 3 bases. Looked up from germline, CDR1 is LGHDT and CDR2 is YNNKEL (reference sequence). The CDR3 has 12 amino acids. Next came a second PCR, run for roughly 7 to 12 cycles, which used a sample-barcoded 5' primer along with a J-beta primer mix. Each sample provided no less than 3 million CDR3-containing paired-end reads. TCRdb redid the calling of the 5' RACE reads with MiXCR, one entry per CDR3 protein. Of fewer than 800,000 distinct CDR3 sequences in the sample, approximately 21% were seen once. This clonotype was seen repeatedly, ten times or more.

The sequencing input was blood. The TCR sequence derives from a man between 65 and 85 years old in good health. V gene TRBV3-1 combines with J gene TRBJ1-2; D remains unclear. The CDR3 spells CASSQADYGYTF. CDR3 sequence (DNA): TGTGCCAGCAGCCAAGCCGACTATGGCTACACCTTC.